Following are 16 T cell receptor beta chains from one sample sequenced in a study of tumor-infiltrating lymphocytes in primary liver carcinoma. A primer in the constant region served to generate TCR beta cDNA from about 470 ng of total RNA. Investigators got TCR beta libraries out of three nested multiplex PCR rounds, done with slightly modified ARM-PCR. A C-beta reverse primer was combined with TRBV1-TRBV30 forward primers in the first two PCR rounds, and each round had about 10 cycles. TCRdb re-derived calls from the multiplex PCR reads in MiXCR, one entry per CDR3 protein. The table lists 90,000 to 100,000 distinct CDR3 sequences, roughly 69% of them singletons. Joint extraction of RNA and DNA used roughly 18-34 mg of bulk tissue that was unsorted. Sequencing input: liver tumor tissue from sampling region 5. Regarding subset: tumor region T5, tumor centre. The receptors were gathered from a woman aged 55-75 years with primary liver carcinoma and hepatitis B virus infection.

The chain links TRBV20-1 to TRBJ1-1, with D tentatively TRBD1 (6 bases). Per the germline V gene, CDR1 is DFQATT and CDR2 is SNEGSKA (reference sequence). This CDR3 contains 13 residues. V lost 3 bases to trimming and J lost 2 bases, with 10 bases between them. CDR3 in amino acids: CSASGGGNTEAFF. CDR3 coding DNA: TGCAGTGCTAGCGGGGGGGGCAACACTGAAGCTTTCTTT.

On this clonotype itself: The junction and the germline gene differ at one end; a read error may be behind it. The chain carries TRBV5-1 and TRBJ2-1; D tentatively reads TRBD1 or TRBD2 (5 bases each). The CDR3 spans 15 residues. Germline CDR1 is SGHRS and CDR2 is YFSETQ. DNA for the CDR3: TGCGCCAACAGCCCTCGGGACCCGCGCCACAATGACCAGTTCTTC. Encoded protein: CANSPRDPRHNDQFF.

Concerning this clonotype itself: One junction end disagrees with the germline gene, perhaps due to a read error. This chain connects TRBV6-1 to TRBJ2-7; D is perhaps TRBD2 (6 bases). The germline CDR1 and CDR2 sequences are MNHNS and SASEGT. The CDR3 covers 17 residues. The CDR3 DNA sequence: TGCGCCAGCAGTGAAAGAGCTCCTAGCGTGAGGGTTACCGAGCAGTACTTC. Its translation: CASSERAPSVRVTEQYF.

Note on this clonotype: The DNA is omitted, as the CDR3 cannot be located on it reliably, and the CDR3 follows TCRdb's listing. V usage is TRBV29-1 and J usage is TRBJ1-2. The CDR3 spans 14 residues, counting both ends. Germline V gene sequence: CDR1 SQVTM, CDR2 ANQGSEA. The CDR3 is CSVARGTGARGYIF.

As regards this clonotype: An end of the junction differs from the germline gene, which may be a read error. This rearrangement joins TRBV11-2 to TRBJ1-2; D unclear. CDR3 length equals 14 residues. CDR1 SGHAT and CDR2 FQNNGV come from the germline V gene. CDR3 sequence: CASSSDWQDYGYTF. DNA of the CDR3: TGTGCCAGCAGCAGTGACTGGCAAGACTATGGCTACACCTTT.

On this clonotype: It may be a read error: a sequence one base away is much more abundant. The rearrangement uses TRBV28 and TRBJ1-2; TRBD1 might be the D (5 bases). The CDR3 spans 12 residues. V lost 8 bases to trimming and J lost 6 bases, with 13 bases between them. Germline assignment: CDR1 MDHEN and CDR2 SYDVKM. CDR3 protein: CASGRQPNGYTF. The CDR3 DNA reads as TGTGCCAGCGGTCGACAGCCAAATGGCTACACCTTC.

This clonotype was counted only a few times. The chain carries TRBV28 and TRBJ2-1; possible D gene TRBD1, 5 bases. The CDR3 spans 16 residues. With 2 bases removed from V and 0 bases from J, the gap between germline ends came to 11 bases. Germline values: CDR1 MDHEN, CDR2 SYDVKM. The DNA for the CDR3 is TGTGCCAGCAGTTTACCGACAGCAAGCTCCTACAATGAGCAGTTCTTC. Translated, it gives CASSLPTASSYNEQFF.

In the case of this clonotype: The conserved phenylalanine or tryptophan normally closing the CDR3 is absent here, so this likely arose from a read error. In nucleotides, the CDR3 is TGTGCCAGCAGTTACGGGAACAGGGGCGGCTACACCCCC. It is translated as CASSYGNRGGYTP. The rearrangement joins TRBV6-6 to TRBJ1-2; 7 bases line up with TRBD1. The CDR3 is made up of 13 amino acids. J lost 8 bases, V lost 2 bases, and 5 bases had no gene match. Germline assignment: CDR1 MNHNY and CDR2 SVGAGI (reference sequence).

Regarding this clonotype: Since the CDR3 does not end with the conserved phenylalanine or tryptophan, this likely comes from a read error. V and J are TRBV11-3 and TRBJ2-7; weak D call: TRBD2 (6 bases). Germline V gene data show CDR1 as SGHNT and CDR2 as YENEEA. CDR3 size: 15 residues. Here the CDR3 reads CASTLEPGGAWEQYL. CDR3 nucleotides: TGTGCCAGCACCTTAGAACCAGGCGGGGCCTGGGAGCAGTACTTA.

CDR3 in DNA: TGTGCCATCAAATCCCGACAGGGGAGAAGGTCTAGCTATGGCTACACCTTC. Amino acid sequence: CAIKSRQGRRSSYGYTF. This chain joins TRBV6-5 and TRBJ1-2; 8 bases fit TRBD1. The ends lost 10 bases at V and 4 bases at J; junction bases unmatched: 20. Per the germline V gene, CDR1 is MNHEY and CDR2 is SVGAGI. The CDR3 length is 17 residues.

The genes are TRBV11-2 and TRBJ2-7; D is ambiguous. Germline CDR1 reads SGHAT; CDR2 reads FQNNGV. This CDR3 comprises 14 residues. The CDR3 DNA reads TGTGCTAGGAGCTTAGTACGGAGAGCCTACGAGCAGTACTTC. It specifies CARSLVRRAYEQYF.

This clonotype was seen only a few times. With a much larger clone just one base away, this may be a read error. The V and J genes are TRBV6-1 and TRBJ1-5; D gene unclear. The V gene's germline CDR1 is MNHNS and CDR2 SASEGT. The ends were cut back, 4 bases at V and 7 bases at J, with 17 bases in the middle. The CDR3 consists of 15 residues. CDR3 DNA: TGTGCCAGCAGTGGGACCCTAGTTCCGGGGCAGCCCCAGCATTTT. Translating it yields CASSGTLVPGQPQHF.

The gene calls are TRBV28 and TRBJ2-1, with TRBD1 matching over 8 bases. This CDR3 spans 17 amino acids. Germline CDR1 reads MDHEN; CDR2 reads SYDVKM. The CDR3 region is CASPPGGTGEGHNEQFF. The CDR3 coding sequence is TGTGCTAGCCCACCCGGCGGGACAGGCGAGGGGCACAATGAGCAGTTCTTC. The full variable domain, with the rest looked up from reference TRBV28 and TRBJ2-1, is DVKVTQSSRYLVKRTGEKVFLECVQDMDHENMFWYRQDPGLGLRLIYFSYDVKMKEKGDIPEGYSVSREKKERFSLILESASTNQTSMYLCASPPGGTGEGHNEQFFGPGTRLTVL.

Notes on this clonotype: One end of the junction fails to match germline, which may point to a read error. The V gene is TRBV12-3 or TRBV12-4, the J gene TRBJ2-2, with D perhaps matching TRBD2 (6 bases). This CDR3 has 15 residues. CDR3 sequence: CVSSFRRANTGGLFF. For the CDR3, the DNA is TGTGTCAGCAGTTTCCGGCGCGCGAACACCGGGGGGCTGTTTTTT.

This chain connects TRBV11-1 to TRBJ2-1, with TRBD1 as a possible D gene (5 bases). Germline V CDR1 and CDR2: SGHAT, FQDESV (reference sequence). The V gene lost 2 bases and the J gene lost 8 bases, with 13 bases spanning the gap. The CDR3 consists of 14 residues. CDR3 bases: TGTGCCAGCAGCTTAATGGCAGGGTCCTATGAGCAGTTCTTC. It translates to CASSLMAGSYEQFF.

Details on this clonotype: One junction end does not reproduce the germline sequence, and a read error may be involved. The rearrangement links TRBV12-3 or TRBV12-4 to TRBJ1-1; tentatively, D is TRBD1 (6 bases). This CDR3 is 13 amino acids long. The CDR3 is CASRRTENTEASF. CDR3 DNA: TGTGCCAGCAGAAGGACAGAGAATACTGAAGCTTCATTT.